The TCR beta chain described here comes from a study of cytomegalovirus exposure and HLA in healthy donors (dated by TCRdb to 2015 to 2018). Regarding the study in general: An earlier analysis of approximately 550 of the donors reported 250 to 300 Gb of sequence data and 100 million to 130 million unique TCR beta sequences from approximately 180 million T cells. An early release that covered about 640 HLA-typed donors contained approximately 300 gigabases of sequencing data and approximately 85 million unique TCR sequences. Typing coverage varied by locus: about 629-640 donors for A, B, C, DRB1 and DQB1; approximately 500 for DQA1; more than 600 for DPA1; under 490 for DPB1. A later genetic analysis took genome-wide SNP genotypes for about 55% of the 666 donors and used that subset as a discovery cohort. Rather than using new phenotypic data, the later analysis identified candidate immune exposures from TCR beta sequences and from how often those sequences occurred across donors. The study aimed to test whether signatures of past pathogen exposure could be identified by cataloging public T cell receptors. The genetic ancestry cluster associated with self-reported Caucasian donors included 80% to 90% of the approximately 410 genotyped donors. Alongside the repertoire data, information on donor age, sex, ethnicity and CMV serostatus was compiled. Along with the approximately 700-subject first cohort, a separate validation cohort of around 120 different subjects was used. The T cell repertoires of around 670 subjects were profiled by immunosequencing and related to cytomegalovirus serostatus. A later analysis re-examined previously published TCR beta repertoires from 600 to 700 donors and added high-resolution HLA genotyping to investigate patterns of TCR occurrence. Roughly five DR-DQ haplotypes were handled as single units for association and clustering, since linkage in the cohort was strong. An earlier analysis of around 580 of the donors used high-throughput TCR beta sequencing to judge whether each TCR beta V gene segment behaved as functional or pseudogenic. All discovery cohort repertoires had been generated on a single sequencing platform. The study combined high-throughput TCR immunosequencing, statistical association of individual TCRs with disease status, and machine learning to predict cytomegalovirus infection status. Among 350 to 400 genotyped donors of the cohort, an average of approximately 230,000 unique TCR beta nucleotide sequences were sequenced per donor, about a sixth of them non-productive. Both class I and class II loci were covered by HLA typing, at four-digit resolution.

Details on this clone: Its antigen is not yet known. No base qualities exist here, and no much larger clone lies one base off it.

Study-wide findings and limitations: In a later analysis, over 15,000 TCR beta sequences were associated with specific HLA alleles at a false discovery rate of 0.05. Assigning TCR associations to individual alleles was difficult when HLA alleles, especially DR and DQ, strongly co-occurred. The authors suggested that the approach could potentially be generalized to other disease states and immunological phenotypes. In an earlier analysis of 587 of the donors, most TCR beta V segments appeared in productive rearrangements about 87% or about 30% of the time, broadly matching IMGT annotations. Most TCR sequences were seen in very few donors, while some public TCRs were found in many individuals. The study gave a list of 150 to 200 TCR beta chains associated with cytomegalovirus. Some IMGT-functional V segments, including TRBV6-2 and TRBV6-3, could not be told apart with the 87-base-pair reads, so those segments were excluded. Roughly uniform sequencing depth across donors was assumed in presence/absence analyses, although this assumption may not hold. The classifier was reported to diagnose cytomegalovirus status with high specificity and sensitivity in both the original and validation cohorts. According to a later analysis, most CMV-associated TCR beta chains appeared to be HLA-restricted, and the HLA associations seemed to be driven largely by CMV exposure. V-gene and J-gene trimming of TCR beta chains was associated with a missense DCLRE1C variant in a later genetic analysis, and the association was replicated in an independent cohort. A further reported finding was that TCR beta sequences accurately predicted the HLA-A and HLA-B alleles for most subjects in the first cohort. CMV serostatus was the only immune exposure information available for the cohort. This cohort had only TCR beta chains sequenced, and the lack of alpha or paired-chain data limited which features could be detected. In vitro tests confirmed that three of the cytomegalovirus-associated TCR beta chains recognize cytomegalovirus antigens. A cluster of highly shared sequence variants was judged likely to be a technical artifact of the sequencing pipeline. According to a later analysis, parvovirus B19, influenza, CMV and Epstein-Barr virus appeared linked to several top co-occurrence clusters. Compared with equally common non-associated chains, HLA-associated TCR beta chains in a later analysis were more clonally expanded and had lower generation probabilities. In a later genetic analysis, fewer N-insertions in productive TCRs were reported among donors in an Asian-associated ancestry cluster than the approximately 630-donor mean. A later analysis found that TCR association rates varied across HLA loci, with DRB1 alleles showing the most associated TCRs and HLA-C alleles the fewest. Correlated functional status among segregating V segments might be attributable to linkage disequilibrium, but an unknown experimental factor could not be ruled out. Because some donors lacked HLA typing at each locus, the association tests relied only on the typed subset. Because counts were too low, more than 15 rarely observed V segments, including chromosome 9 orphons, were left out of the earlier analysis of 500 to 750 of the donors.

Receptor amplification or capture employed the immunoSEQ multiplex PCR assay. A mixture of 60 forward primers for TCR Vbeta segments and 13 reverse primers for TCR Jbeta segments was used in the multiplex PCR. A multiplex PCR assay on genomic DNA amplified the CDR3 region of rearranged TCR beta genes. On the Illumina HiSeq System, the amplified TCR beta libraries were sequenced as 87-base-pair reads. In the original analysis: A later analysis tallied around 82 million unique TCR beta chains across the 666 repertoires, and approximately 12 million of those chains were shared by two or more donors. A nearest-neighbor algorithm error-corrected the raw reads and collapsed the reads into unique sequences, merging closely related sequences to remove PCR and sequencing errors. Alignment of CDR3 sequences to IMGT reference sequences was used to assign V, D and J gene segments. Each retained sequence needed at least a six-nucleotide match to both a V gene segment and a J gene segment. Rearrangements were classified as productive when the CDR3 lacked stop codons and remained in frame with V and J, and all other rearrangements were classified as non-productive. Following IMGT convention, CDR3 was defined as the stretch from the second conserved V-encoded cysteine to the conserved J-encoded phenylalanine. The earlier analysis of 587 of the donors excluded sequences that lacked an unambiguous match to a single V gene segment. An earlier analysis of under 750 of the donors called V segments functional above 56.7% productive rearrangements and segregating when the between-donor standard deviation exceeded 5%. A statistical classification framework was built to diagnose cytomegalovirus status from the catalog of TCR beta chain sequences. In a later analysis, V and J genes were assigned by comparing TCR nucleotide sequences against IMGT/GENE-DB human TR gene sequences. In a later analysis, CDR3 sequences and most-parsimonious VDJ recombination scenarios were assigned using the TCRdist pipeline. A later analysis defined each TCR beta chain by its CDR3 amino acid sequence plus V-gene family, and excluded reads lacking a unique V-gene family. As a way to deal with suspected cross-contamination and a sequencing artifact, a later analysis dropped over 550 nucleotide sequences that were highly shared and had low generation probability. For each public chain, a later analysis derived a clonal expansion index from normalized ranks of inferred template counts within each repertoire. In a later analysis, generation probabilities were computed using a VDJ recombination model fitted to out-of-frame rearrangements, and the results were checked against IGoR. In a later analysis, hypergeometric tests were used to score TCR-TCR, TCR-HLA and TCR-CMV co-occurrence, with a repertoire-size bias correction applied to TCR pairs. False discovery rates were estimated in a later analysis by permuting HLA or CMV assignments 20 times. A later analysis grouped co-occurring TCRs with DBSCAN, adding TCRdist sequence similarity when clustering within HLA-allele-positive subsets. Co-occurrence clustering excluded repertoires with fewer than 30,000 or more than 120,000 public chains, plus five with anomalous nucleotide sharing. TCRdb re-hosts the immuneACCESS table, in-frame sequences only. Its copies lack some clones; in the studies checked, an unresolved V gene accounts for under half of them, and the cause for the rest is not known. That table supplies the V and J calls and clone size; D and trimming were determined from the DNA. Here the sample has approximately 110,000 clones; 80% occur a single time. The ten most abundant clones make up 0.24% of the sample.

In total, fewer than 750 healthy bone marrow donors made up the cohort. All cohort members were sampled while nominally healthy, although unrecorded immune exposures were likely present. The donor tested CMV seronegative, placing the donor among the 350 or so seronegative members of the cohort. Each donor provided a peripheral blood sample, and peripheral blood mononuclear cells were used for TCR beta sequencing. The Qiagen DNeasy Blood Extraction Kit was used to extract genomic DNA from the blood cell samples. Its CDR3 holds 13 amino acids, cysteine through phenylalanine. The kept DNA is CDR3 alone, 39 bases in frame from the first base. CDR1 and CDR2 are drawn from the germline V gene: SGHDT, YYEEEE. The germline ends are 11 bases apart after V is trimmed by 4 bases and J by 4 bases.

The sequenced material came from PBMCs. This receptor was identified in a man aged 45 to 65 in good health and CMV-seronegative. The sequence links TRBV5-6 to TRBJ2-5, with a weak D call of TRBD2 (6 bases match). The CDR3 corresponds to CASSRPAGETQYF. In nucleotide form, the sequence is TGTGCCAGCAGCCGCCCAGCGGGAGAGACCCAGTACTTC. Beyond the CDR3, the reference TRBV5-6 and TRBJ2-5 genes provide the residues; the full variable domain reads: DAGVTQSPTHLIKTRGQQVTLRCSPKSGHDTVSWYQQALGQGPQFIFQYYEEEERQRGNFPDRFSGHQFPNYSSELNVNALLLGDSALYLCASSRPAGETQYFGPGTRLLVL.